These T cell receptor beta chains were read from a single sample in a study of T cells in tumors after PD-1 blockade. Profiling relied on immunoSEQ multiplex PCR, and the TCRdb table lists in-frame clones only, not all of them. The profile shows about 8,200 clones, roughly 60% of them singletons. Sequences were derived from tumor tissue, sampled after anti-PD-1 treatment. These receptors were taken from a human donor with basal cell carcinoma. The conserved cysteine and the conserved F or W are not part of the CDR3 here. Fields, in order: clone size, D gene, J gene, CDR3 length, V gene, CDR3 protein. A D gene is named only where the DNA matches it firmly. Not all rows give a size; the values are once, few, many and, for expanded clones, a class.

clone size: once
D gene: TRBD2
J gene: TRBJ2-3
CDR3 length: 14
V gene: TRBV7-7
CDR3 protein: ASSPGTSGGTDTQY

clone size: -
D gene: -
J gene: TRBJ2-5
CDR3 length: 13
V gene: TRBV7-7
CDR3 protein: ASSFRRALQETQY

clone size: few
D gene: TRBD2
J gene: TRBJ2-5
CDR3 length: 11
V gene: TRBV29-1
CDR3 protein: SFRGTTQETQY

clone size: -
D gene: TRBD2
J gene: TRBJ2-1
CDR3 length: 13
V gene: TRBV2
CDR3 protein: ASRAGTRPYNEQF

clone size: medium-sized
D gene: TRBD1
J gene: TRBJ1-5
CDR3 length: 12
V gene: TRBV6-2/TRBV6-3
CDR3 protein: ASSLRQGYQPQH

clone size: -
D gene: TRBD2
J gene: TRBJ2-7
CDR3 length: 12
V gene: TRBV7-2
CDR3 protein: ASSPRGGHNEQY

clone size: few
D gene: TRBD2
J gene: TRBJ2-1
CDR3 length: 14
V gene: TRBV11-3
CDR3 protein: ASSLFSGGGYNEQF

clone size: -
D gene: -
J gene: TRBJ2-1
CDR3 length: 13
V gene: TRBV3-1/TRBV3-2
CDR3 protein: ASSPGGLAYNEQF

clone size: -
D gene: TRBD2
J gene: TRBJ2-5
CDR3 length: 13
V gene: TRBV19
CDR3 protein: ASSIDRASGETQY

clone size: -
D gene: -
J gene: TRBJ1-5
CDR3 length: 11
V gene: TRBV27
CDR3 protein: ASSLSEVQPQH

clone size: -
D gene: -
J gene: TRBJ2-1
CDR3 length: 9
V gene: TRBV24-1
CDR3 protein: ATGVYNEQF

clone size: -
D gene: -
J gene: TRBJ1-2
CDR3 length: 12
V gene: TRBV7-9
CDR3 protein: ASSPSVADYGYT

clone size: -
D gene: -
J gene: TRBJ1-3
CDR3 length: 13
V gene: TRBV5-5
CDR3 protein: ASRWGQTSGNTIY

clone size: -
D gene: TRBD2
J gene: TRBJ2-5
CDR3 length: 14
V gene: TRBV5-4
CDR3 protein: ASSLGASGNQETQY

clone size: medium-sized
D gene: -
J gene: TRBJ1-2
CDR3 length: 11
V gene: TRBV5-1
CDR3 protein: ASSFDREGGYT

clone size: large
D gene: TRBD1
J gene: TRBJ1-5
CDR3 length: 13
V gene: TRBV7-2
CDR3 protein: ASRPTGDRYQPQH

clone size: -
D gene: -
J gene: TRBJ1-1
CDR3 length: 9
V gene: TRBV30
CDR3 protein: AWLENTEAF

clone size: -
D gene: -
J gene: TRBJ2-7
CDR3 length: 11
V gene: TRBV15
CDR3 protein: ATSMQQGYEQY

clone size: -
D gene: -
J gene: TRBJ1-6
CDR3 length: 10
V gene: TRBV19
CDR3 protein: ADTGGDSPLH

clone size: -
D gene: -
J gene: TRBJ1-5
CDR3 length: 11
V gene: TRBV27
CDR3 protein: ASSLLATGLRH

clone size: medium-sized
D gene: TRBD1
J gene: TRBJ1-2
CDR3 length: 12
V gene: TRBV5-8
CDR3 protein: ASSFRTGDAGYT

clone size: once
D gene: -
J gene: TRBJ1-3
CDR3 length: 14
V gene: TRBV28
CDR3 protein: ASSPRGGYSGNTIY

clone size: few
D gene: -
J gene: TRBJ1-5
CDR3 length: 10
V gene: TRBV28
CDR3 protein: AITETGQPQH

clone size: -
D gene: -
J gene: TRBJ1-2
CDR3 length: 12
V gene: TRBV4-1
CDR3 protein: ASSQAGGTYGYT

clone size: -
D gene: -
J gene: TRBJ2-1
CDR3 length: 15
V gene: TRBV4-2
CDR3 protein: ASSQNGAASAYNEQF

clone size: -
D gene: TRBD2
J gene: TRBJ2-3
CDR3 length: 16
V gene: TRBV5-6
CDR3 protein: ASSLSGGIPISTDTQY

clone size: once
D gene: TRBD1
J gene: TRBJ1-1
CDR3 length: 10
V gene: TRBV6-1
CDR3 protein: ASSETGGEAF

clone size: -
D gene: TRBD2
J gene: TRBJ2-1
CDR3 length: 13
V gene: TRBV5-1
CDR3 protein: ASSSLAGGYNEQF

clone size: -
D gene: TRBD2
J gene: TRBJ2-6
CDR3 length: 17
V gene: TRBV3-1/TRBV3-2
CDR3 protein: ASSPRGSGGNSGANVLT

clone size: once
D gene: TRBD1
J gene: TRBJ1-1
CDR3 length: 13
V gene: TRBV5-1
CDR3 protein: ASSFLGQLNTEAF

clone size: medium-sized
D gene: -
J gene: TRBJ1-1
CDR3 length: 11
V gene: TRBV6-6
CDR3 protein: ASSATVNTEAF

clone size: few
D gene: TRBD1
J gene: TRBJ2-7
CDR3 length: 11
V gene: TRBV6-5
CDR3 protein: ASSRDSNYEQY

clone size: -
D gene: -
J gene: TRBJ2-1
CDR3 length: 15
V gene: TRBV7-2
CDR3 protein: ASSFTGRASSYNEQF

clone size: -
D gene: -
J gene: TRBJ2-5
CDR3 length: 8
V gene: TRBV2
CDR3 protein: ASVAETQY

clone size: medium-sized
D gene: -
J gene: TRBJ2-5
CDR3 length: 12
V gene: TRBV10-3
CDR3 protein: AIFRQPREETQY

clone size: few
D gene: -
J gene: TRBJ1-5
CDR3 length: 12
V gene: TRBV4-1
CDR3 protein: ASSHPTSRQPQH

clone size: once
D gene: TRBD1
J gene: TRBJ1-6
CDR3 length: 16
V gene: TRBV27
CDR3 protein: ASSFDSTRQGFFSPLH

clone size: once
D gene: -
J gene: TRBJ2-3
CDR3 length: 13
V gene: TRBV6-4
CDR3 protein: ASSSTGMGTDTQY

clone size: once
D gene: -
J gene: TRBJ2-2
CDR3 length: 12
V gene: TRBV5-1
CDR3 protein: ASSEGNLDGELF

clone size: few
D gene: -
J gene: TRBJ1-2
CDR3 length: 11
V gene: TRBV9
CDR3 protein: ASSVGGDYGYT

clone size: -
D gene: -
J gene: TRBJ1-1
CDR3 length: 14
V gene: TRBV18
CDR3 protein: ASSPSVGWRDTEAF

clone size: -
D gene: -
J gene: TRBJ2-5
CDR3 length: 12
V gene: TRBV4-1
CDR3 protein: ASSQVGMEETQY

clone size: -
D gene: -
J gene: TRBJ2-7
CDR3 length: 9
V gene: TRBV20-1
CDR3 protein: SARHTYEQY

clone size: -
D gene: TRBD1
J gene: TRBJ2-7
CDR3 length: 11
V gene: TRBV20-1
CDR3 protein: SASGDREYEQY

clone size: -
D gene: TRBD2
J gene: TRBJ2-7
CDR3 length: 14
V gene: TRBV13
CDR3 protein: ASSLSSGGGSYEQY

clone size: medium-sized
D gene: TRBD1
J gene: TRBJ2-7
CDR3 length: 12
V gene: TRBV5-6
CDR3 protein: ASSFTGDPYEQY

clone size: -
D gene: TRBD1
J gene: TRBJ1-5
CDR3 length: 9
V gene: TRBV29-1
CDR3 protein: SVGTGGPQH

clone size: once
D gene: TRBD2
J gene: TRBJ2-1
CDR3 length: 13
V gene: TRBV2
CDR3 protein: ASRTGTRTYNEQF

clone size: large
D gene: -
J gene: TRBJ2-1
CDR3 length: 11
V gene: TRBV6-4
CDR3 protein: ASGRGAGNEQF

clone size: -
D gene: TRBD1
J gene: TRBJ1-1
CDR3 length: 12
V gene: TRBV29-1
CDR3 protein: SAGGYEGGTEAF

clone size: -
D gene: -
J gene: TRBJ1-1
CDR3 length: 11
V gene: TRBV7-2
CDR3 protein: ASSLVGGAEAF

clone size: once
D gene: TRBD1
J gene: TRBJ1-1
CDR3 length: 14
V gene: TRBV5-6
CDR3 protein: ASSLEQGPGNTEAF

clone size: -
D gene: -
J gene: TRBJ1-6
CDR3 length: 10
V gene: TRBV6-5
CDR3 protein: ASSYGLSPLH